This T cell receptor beta chain appears in the sequencing data of a study of T cells in localized non-small cell lung cancer. The CDR3 is made up of 13 amino acids. Germline loops: CDR1 SNHLY, CDR2 FYNNEI. V was trimmed by 6 bases and J by 3 bases, leaving 9 bases between them. Measured with immunoSEQ multiplex PCR; TCRdb has only the in-frame clones, and not every one. The sample consists of about 6,400 clones, approximately 90% of them appearing once. Study conclusions and caveats: Tumor showed lower T cell clonality than uninvolved adjacent lung, where it was highest. A higher density of T cells in blood coincided with extended overall survival. The appearance of a median 57 of the top 100 tumor clones was seen in adjacent lung.

Notes on this clone: Its cognate antigen is unknown.

The clonotype comes from a male donor aged 60 or older with stage I lung adenocarcinoma. The sequenced sample was peripheral blood, obtained before any cancer treatment. This sequence joins TRBV2 and TRBJ1-5; no firm D call. The CDR3 nucleotides read TGTGCCAGCAGAGAGGCCCCCAATCAGCCCCAGCATTTT. This translates into CASREAPNQPQHF.